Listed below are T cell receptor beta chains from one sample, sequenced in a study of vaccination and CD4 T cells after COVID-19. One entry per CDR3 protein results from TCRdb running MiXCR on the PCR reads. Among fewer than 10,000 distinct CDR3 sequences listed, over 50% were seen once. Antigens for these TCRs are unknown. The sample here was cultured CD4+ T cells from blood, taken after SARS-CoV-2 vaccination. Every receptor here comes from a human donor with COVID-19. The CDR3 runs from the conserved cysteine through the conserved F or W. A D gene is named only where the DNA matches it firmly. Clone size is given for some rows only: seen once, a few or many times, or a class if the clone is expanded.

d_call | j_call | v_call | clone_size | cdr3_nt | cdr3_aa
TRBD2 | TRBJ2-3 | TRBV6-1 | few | TGTGCCAGCAGACCTCGACTAGCGGGGGGAACTAGCACAGATACGCAGTATTTT | CASRPRLAGGTSTDTQYF
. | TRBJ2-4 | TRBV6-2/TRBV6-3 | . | TGTGCCAGCAATATGAGAGGGGGGGTAGCCAAAAACATTCAGTACTTC | CASNMRGGVAKNIQYF
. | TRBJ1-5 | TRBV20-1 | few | TGCAGTGCTATCGCGGGGTGGGGCAATCAGCCCCAGCATTTT | CSAIAGWGNQPQHF
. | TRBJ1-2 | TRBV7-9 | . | TGTGCCAGCAGCTTAGTGGGGGAGGGGCCAAACTATGGCTACACCTTC | CASSLVGEGPNYGYTF
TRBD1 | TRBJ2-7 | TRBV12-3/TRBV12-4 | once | TGTGCCAGCAGCCATGGACAGGGAACCTACGAGCAGTACTTC | CASSHGQGTYEQYF
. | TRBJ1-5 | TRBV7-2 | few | TGTGCCAGCAGCTTAGACGGAACAAATCAGCCCCAGCATTTT | CASSLDGTNQPQHF
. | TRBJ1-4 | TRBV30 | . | TGTGCCTGGAGTGGGGCCAGGGCCTTGACTAATGAAAAACTGTTTTTT | CAWSGARALTNEKLFF
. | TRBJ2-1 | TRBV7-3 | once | TGTGCCAGCAGCTTAATCGCACTAAACAATGAGCAGTTCTTC | CASSLIALNNEQFF
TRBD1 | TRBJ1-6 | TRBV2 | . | TGTGCCAGCAGAGCCGACAGGGATTCACCCCTCCACTTT | CASRADRDSPLHF
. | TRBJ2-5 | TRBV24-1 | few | TGTGCCACCAGTGACCCCGCGGGGGAGACCCAGTACTTC | CATSDPAGETQYF
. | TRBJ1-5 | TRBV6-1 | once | TGTGCCAGCAGTGAAACAGGGAATCAGCCCCAGCATTTT | CASSETGNQPQHF
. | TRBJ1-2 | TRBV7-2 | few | TGTGCCAGCAGCTTAGAAACGGGGGGGCTCTATGGCTACACCTTC | CASSLETGGLYGYTF
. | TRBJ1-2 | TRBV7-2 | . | TGTGCCAGCAGCTTGGACCGACTTGGCTACACCTTC | CASSLDRLGYTF
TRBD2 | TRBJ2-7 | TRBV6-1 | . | TGTGCCAGCAGTGCGGGGGGACTCCCCTACGAGCAGTACTTC | CASSAGGLPYEQYF
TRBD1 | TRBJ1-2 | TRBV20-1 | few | TGCAGTGCTAGAGATGTGACAGGGATGTTTGGAGGCTACACCTTC | CSARDVTGMFGGYTF
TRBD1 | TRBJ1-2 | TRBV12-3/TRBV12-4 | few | TGTGCCAGCAGTTTAGGAGGGACAGGGGGATATGGCTACACCTTC | CASSLGGTGGYGYTF
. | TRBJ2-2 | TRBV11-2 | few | TGTGCCAGCAGCTTAGGCCGGAACACCGGGGAGCTGTTTTTT | CASSLGRNTGELFF
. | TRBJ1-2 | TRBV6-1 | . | TGTGCCAGCACCCCCCTTGCGCCAGGGGAAGGCTATGGCTACACCTTC | CASTPLAPGEGYGYTF
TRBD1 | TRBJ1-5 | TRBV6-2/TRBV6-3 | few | TGTGCCAGCATGGGAGGGGGACAGGGGAATCAGCCCCAGCATTTT | CASMGGGQGNQPQHF
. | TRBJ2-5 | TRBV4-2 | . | TGTGCCAGCAGCCAAGACTGGGGGGCCCAACAAGAGACCCAGTACTTC | CASSQDWGAQQETQYF
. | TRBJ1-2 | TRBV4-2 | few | TGTGCCAGCAGCCCCCAGCGCGGCGGTGTCGATGGCTACACCTTC | CASSPQRGGVDGYTF
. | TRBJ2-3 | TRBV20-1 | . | TGCAGTGCTAGAGATAGCGGCACAGATACGCAGTATTTT | CSARDSGTDTQYF
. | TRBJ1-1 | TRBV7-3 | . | TGTGCCAGCAGCTTAGCGGGATTGGGAACTGAAGCTTTCTTT | CASSLAGLGTEAFF
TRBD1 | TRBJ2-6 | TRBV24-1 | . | TGTGCCACCAGTTTAAGGGGGCCTGGGGCCAACGTCCTGACTTTC | CATSLRGPGANVLTF
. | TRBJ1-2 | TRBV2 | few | TGTGCCAGCAGTCCGACAAAGTTCGATGGCTACACCTTC | CASSPTKFDGYTF
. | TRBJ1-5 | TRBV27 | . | TGTGCCAGCAGTCTCCGCGCGGACACCTTATGGGATAACAATCAGCCCCAGCATTTT | CASSLRADTLWDNNQPQHF
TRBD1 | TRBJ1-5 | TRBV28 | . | TGTGCCAGCAGTGGCCTCCGACAGGGCCGCTTTGAGCATTTT | CASSGLRQGRFEHF
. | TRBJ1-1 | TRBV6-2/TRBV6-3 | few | TGTGCCAGCAGCGCCAGAACTGAAGCTTTCTTT | CASSARTEAFF
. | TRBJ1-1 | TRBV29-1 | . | TGCAGCGCTCTGCCCTTGAACACTGAAGCTTTCTTT | CSALPLNTEAFF
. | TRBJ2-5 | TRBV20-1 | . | TGCAGTGCTGGGCATGGAGGGAGAGGAGAGACCCAGTACTTC | CSAGHGGRGETQYF
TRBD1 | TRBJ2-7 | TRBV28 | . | TGTGCCAGCAGAGGACCAGGGACAGCCTACGAGCAGTACTTC | CASRGPGTAYEQYF
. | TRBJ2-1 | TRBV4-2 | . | TGTGCCAGCAGCCAAGACGGGGCCAATGAGCAGTTCTTC | CASSQDGANEQFF
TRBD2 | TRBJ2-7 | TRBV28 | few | TGTGCCAGCAGTTTAGCGGGGGGCACCCGCGAGCAGTACTTC | CASSLAGGTREQYF
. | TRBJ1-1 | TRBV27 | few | TGTGCCACACAACGGCAGGGTTCTGAAGCTTTCTTT | CATQRQGSEAFF
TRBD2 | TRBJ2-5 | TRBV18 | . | TGTGCCAGCTCACCTGAACTAGCGGGGAGCCAAGAGACCCAGTACTTC | CASSPELAGSQETQYF
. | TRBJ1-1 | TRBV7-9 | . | TGTGCCAGCAGCTGGGCTGACACTGAAGCTTTCTTT | CASSWADTEAFF
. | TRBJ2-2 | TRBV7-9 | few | TGTGCCAGCAGCTTAAAGCAACGAGGCGGGGAGCTGTTTTTT | CASSLKQRGGELFF
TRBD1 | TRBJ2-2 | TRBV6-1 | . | TGTGCCAGCAGACGACAGGGGAACACCGGGGAGCTGTTTTTT | CASRRQGNTGELFF
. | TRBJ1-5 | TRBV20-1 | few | TGCAGTGCACTTGGACAGATCAATCAGCCCCAGCATTTT | CSALGQINQPQHF
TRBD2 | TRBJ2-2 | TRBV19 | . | TGTGCCACCAAAGGACAGCGGGGGTCAAACACCGGGGAGCTGTTTTTT | CATKGQRGSNTGELFF
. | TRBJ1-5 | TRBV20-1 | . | TGCAGTGCTACCCCGGGTAGCAATCAGCCCCAGCATTTT | CSATPGSNQPQHF
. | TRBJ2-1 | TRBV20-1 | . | TGCAGTGCTAGGGGAGAGGGGAAAAATGAGCAGTTCTTC | CSARGEGKNEQFF
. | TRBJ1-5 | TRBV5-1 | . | TGCGCCAGCAGCCTGGATGGGGGGGGGCGAGGTCAGCCCCAGCATTTT | CASSLDGGGRGQPQHF
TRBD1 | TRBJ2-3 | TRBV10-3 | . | TGTGCCATCAGTGTGAAGGGACAGACAGATACGCAGTATTTT | CAISVKGQTDTQYF
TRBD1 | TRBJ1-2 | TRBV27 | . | TGTGCCAGTAATACAGGGGGCCGGCACTATGGCTACACCTTC | CASNTGGRHYGYTF
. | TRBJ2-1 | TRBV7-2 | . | TGTGCCAGCCGCTACTACAATGAGCAGTTCTTC | CASRYYNEQFF
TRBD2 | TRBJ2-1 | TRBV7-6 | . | TGTGCTAGCAGCCACTCAAGCGGGGGTTCTCACAATGAGCAGTTCTTC | CASSHSSGGSHNEQFF
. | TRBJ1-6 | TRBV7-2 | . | TGTGCCAGCAGCTTACTTGGGGAAGGGTATAATTCACCCCTCCACTTT | CASSLLGEGYNSPLHF
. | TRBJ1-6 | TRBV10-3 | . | TGTGCCATCAGTGAGTTGGCAGGAGGAGGTTCACCCCTCCACTTT | CAISELAGGGSPLHF
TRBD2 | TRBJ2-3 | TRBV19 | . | TGTGCCAGCTCGTCTATACTAGCGGGGGGTGGAGATACGCAGTATTTT | CASSSILAGGGDTQYF
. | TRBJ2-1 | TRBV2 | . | TGTGCCAGCAGCCCAGGGACTGGCCAGCAGTTCTTC | CASSPGTGQQFF
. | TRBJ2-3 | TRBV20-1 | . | TGCAGTGCTTCGCGACTAGTTGCGGATACGCAGTATTTT | CSASRLVADTQYF
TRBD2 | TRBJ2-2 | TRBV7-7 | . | TGTGCTAGCAGCTTAATTCGGGGGGCGAACACCGGGGAGCTGTTTTTT | CASSLIRGANTGELFF
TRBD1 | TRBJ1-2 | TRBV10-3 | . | TGTGCCATCAGGGGTGACAGGGAGGAATATGGCTACACCTTC | CAIRGDREEYGYTF
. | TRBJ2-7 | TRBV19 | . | TGTGCCAGTAGGGCGAAGGACGTCAGTCCCTACGAGCAGTACTTC | CASRAKDVSPYEQYF
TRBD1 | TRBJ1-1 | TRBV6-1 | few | TGTGCCAGCAACCGGGACAGCTTTGAAGCTTTCTTT | CASNRDSFEAFF
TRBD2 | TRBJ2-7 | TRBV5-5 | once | TGTGCCAGCAGCTTGCTAGCGGGGGGCTTATACGAGCAGTACTTC | CASSLLAGGLYEQYF
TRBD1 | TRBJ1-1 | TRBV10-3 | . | TGTGCCATCAGGGGACAGGGGAACACTGAAGCTTTCTTT | CAIRGQGNTEAFF
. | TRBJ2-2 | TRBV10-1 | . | TGCGCCAGCAGTGAAAGGGGGGACGGGGAGCTGTTTTTT | CASSERGDGELFF